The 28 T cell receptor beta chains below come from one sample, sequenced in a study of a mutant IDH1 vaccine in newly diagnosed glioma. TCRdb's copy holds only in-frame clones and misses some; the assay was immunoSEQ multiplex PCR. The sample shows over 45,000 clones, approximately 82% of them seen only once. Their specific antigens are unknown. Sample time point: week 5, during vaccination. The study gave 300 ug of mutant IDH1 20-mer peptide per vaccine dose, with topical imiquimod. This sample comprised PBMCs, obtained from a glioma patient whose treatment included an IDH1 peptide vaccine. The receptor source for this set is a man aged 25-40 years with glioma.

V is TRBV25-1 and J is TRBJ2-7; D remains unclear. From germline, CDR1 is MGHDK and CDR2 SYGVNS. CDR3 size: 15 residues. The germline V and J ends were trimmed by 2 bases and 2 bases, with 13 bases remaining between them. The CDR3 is CASSEPRAATYEQYF. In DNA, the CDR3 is TGTGCCAGCAGTGAACCCCGTGCCGCCACCTACGAGCAGTACTTC.

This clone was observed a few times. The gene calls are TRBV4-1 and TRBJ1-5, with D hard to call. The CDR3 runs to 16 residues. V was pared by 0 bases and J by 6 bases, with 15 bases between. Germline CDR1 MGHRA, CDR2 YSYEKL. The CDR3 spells CASSQDWLGNTQPQHF. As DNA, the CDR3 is TGCGCCAGCAGCCAAGATTGGCTTGGTAACACTCAGCCCCAGCATTTT.

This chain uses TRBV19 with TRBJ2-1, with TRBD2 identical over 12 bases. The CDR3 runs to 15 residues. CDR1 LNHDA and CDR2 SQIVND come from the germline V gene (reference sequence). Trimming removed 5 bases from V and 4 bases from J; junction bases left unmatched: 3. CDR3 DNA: TGTGCCAGTAGTCTTACTAGCGGGGGGTACAATGAGCAGTTCTTC. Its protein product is CASSLTSGGYNEQFF.

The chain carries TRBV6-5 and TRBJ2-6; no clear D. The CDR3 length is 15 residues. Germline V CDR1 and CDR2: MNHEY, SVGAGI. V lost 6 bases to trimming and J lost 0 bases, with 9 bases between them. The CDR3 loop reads CASRTTSSGANVLTF. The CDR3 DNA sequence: TGTGCCAGCAGAACCACAAGCTCTGGGGCCAACGTCCTGACTTTC.

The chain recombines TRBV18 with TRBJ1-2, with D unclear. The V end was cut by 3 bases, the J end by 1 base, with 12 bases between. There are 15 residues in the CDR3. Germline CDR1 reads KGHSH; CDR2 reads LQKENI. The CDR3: CASSPRARHNYGYTF. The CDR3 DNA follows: TGTGCCAGCTCACCTCGGGCAAGGCATAACTATGGCTACACCTTC.

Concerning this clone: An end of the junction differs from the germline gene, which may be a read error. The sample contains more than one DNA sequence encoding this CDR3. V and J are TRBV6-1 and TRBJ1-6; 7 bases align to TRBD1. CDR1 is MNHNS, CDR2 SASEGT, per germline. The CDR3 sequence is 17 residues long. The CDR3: CASSEPLTGLDNSPLHF. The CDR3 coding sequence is TGCGCCAGCAGTGAACCCCTGACAGGGTTGGATAATTCACCCCTCCACTTT.

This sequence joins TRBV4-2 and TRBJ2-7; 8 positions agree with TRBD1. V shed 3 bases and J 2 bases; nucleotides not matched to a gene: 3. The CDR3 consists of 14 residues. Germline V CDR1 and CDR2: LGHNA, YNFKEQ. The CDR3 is CASSHDRGTYEQYF. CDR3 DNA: TGTGCCAGCAGCCACGACAGGGGAACCTACGAGCAGTACTTC.

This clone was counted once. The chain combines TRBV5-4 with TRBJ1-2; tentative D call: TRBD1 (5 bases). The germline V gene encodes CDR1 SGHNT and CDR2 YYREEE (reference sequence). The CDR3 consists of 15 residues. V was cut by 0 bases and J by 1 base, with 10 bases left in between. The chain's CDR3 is CASSLDQGLNYGYTF. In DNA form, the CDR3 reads TGTGCCAGCAGCTTGGATCAGGGCCTTAACTATGGCTACACCTTC.

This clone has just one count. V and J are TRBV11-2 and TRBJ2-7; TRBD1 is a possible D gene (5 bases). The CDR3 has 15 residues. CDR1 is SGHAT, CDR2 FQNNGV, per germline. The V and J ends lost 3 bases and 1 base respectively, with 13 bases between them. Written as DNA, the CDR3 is TGTGCCAGCAGCTTCCCCCGACAGTCTTCCTACGAGCAGTACTTC. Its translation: CASSFPRQSSYEQYF. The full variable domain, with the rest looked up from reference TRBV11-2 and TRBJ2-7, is EAGVAQSPRYKIIEKRQSVAFWCNPISGHATLYWYQQILGQGPKLLIQFQNNGVVDDSQLPKDRFSAERLKGVDSTLKIQPAKLEDSAVYLCASSFPRQSSYEQYFGPGTRLTVT.

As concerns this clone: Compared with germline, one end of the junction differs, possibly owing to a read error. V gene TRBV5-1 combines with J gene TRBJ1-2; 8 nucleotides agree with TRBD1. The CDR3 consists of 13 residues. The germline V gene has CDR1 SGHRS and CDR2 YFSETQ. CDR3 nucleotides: TGCGCCAGCACCGTCTCAGCCACGGGACAGGCCCACTTC. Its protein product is CASTVSATGQAHF.

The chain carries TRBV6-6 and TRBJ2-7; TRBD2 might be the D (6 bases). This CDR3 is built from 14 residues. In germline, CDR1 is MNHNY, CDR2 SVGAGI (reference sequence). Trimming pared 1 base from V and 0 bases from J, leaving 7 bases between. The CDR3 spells CASSYYGSSYEQYF. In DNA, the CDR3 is TGTGCCAGCAGTTACTACGGGAGCTCCTACGAGCAGTACTTC.

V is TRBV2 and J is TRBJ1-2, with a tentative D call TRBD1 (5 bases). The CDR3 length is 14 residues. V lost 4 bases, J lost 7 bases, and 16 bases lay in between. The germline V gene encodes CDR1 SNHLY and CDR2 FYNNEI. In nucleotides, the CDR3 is TGTGCCAGCAGTGGGCAGGGATCAGATCGTGGCTACACCTTC. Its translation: CASSGQGSDRGYTF.

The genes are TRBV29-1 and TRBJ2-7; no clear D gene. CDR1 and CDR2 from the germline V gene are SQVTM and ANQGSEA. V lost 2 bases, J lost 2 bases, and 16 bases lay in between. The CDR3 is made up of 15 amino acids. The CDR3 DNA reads TGCAGCGTTGAAACGGGTAACACGAGAACCTACGAGCAGTACTTC. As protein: CSVETGNTRTYEQYF.

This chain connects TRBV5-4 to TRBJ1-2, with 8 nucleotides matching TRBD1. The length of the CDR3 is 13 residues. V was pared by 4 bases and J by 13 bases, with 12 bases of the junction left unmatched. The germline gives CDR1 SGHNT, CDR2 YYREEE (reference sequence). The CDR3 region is CASSAKTGGTSTF. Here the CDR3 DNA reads TGTGCCAGCAGCGCGAAAACAGGGGGTACTTCCACCTTC. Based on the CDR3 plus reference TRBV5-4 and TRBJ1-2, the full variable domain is ETGVTQSPTHLIKTRGQQVTLRCSSQSGHNTVSWYQQALGQGPQFIFQYYREEENGRGNFPPRFSGLQFPNYSSELNVNALELDDSALYLCASSAKTGGTSTFGSGTRLTVV.

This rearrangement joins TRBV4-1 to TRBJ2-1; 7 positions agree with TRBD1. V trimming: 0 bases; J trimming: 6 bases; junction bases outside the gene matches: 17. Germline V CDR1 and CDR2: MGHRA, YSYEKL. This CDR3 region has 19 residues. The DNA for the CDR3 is TGCGCCAGCAGCCAAGAAGGTCCCTTCTGGACAGGAGGAGGCAATGAGCAGTTCTTC. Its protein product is CASSQEGPFWTGGGNEQFF.

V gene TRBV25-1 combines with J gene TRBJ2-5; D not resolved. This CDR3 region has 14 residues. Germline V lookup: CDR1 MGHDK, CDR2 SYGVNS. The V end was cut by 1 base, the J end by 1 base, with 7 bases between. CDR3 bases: TGTGCCAGCAGTGAATTAAGTGGCCAAGAGACCCAGTACTTC. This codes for CASSELSGQETQYF.

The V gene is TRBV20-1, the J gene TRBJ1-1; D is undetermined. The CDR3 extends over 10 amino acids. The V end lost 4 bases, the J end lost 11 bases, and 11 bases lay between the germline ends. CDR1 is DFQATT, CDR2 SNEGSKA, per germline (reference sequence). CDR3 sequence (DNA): TGCAGTGCTATGCGGGGTGGCGCTTTCTTT. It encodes CSAMRGGAFF.

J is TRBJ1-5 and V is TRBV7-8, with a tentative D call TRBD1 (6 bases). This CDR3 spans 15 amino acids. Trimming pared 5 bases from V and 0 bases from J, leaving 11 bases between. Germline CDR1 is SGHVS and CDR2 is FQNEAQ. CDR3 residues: CASSPTGFSNQPQHF. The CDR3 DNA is TGTGCCAGCAGCCCTACAGGGTTTAGCAATCAGCCCCAGCATTTT.

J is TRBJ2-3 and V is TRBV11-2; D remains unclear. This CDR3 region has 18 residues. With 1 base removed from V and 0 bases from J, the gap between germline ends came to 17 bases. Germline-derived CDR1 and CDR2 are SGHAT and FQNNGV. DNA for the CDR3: TGTGCCAGCAGCTTAGTTGACGTAGCAGAGTCTAGCACAGATACGCAGTATTTT. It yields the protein CASSLVDVAESSTDTQYF.

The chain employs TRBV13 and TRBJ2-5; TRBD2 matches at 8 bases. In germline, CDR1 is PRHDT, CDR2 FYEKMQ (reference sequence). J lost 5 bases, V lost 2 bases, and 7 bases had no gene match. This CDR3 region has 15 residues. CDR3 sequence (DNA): TGTGCCAGCAGCTTACTGGTCGGGGGGGCGGAGACCCAGTACTTC. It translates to CASSLLVGGAETQYF.

The CDR3 nucleotides are TGTGCCAGCAGTTACTCGGATGCAACTAATGAAAAACTGTTTTTT. Protein sequence: CASSYSDATNEKLFF. This chain connects TRBV6-5 to TRBJ1-4; D is uncertain. Deletions cut 0 bases from V and 0 bases from J, with 5 bases between. CDR3 size: 15 residues. Per the germline V gene, CDR1 is MNHEY and CDR2 is SVGAGI.

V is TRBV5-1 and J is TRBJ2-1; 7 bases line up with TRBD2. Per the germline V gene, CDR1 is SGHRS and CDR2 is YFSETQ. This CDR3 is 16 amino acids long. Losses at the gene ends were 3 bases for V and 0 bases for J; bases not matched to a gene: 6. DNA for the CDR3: TGCGCCAGCAGCTGGGCCCGCGGGAGCTCCTACAATGAGCAGTTCTTC. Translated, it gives CASSWARGSSYNEQFF.

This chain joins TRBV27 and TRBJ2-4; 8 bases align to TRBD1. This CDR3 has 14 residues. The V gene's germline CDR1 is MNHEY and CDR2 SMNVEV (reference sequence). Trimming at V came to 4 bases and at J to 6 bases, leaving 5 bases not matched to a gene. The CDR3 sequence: CASSSGGARNIQYF. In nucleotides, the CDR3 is TGTGCCAGCAGTTCAGGGGGCGCGAGAAACATTCAGTACTTC.

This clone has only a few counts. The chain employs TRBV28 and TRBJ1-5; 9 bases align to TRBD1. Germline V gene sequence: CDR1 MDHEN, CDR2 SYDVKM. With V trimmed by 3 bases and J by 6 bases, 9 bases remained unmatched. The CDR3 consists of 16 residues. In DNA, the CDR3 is TGTGCCAGCAGTTTGACCGGGACAGGGAGGGGTCAGCCCCAGCATTTT. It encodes CASSLTGTGRGQPQHF.

The CDR3 DNA reads TGTGCCAGCAGCGCAGGGGGCGCGGGAACTGAAGCTTTCTTT. Translation gives CASSAGGAGTEAFF. The J gene is TRBJ1-1, the V gene TRBV9, with 8 bases matching TRBD1. This CDR3 spans 14 amino acids. V was pared by 3 bases and J by 5 bases, with 6 bases of the junction left unmatched. Germline CDR1 SGDLS, CDR2 YYNGEE.

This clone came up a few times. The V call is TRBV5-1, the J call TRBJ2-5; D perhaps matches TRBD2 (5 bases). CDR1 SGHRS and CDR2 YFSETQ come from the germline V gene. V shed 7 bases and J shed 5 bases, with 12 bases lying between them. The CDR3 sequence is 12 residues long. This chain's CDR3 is CASQRARETQYF. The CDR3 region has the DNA TGCGCCAGCCAGAGGGCCCGGGAGACCCAGTACTTC.

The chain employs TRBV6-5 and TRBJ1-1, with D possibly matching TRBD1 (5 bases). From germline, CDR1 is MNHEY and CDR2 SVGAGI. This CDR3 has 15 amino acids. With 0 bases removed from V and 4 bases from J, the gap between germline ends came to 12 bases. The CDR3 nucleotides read TGTGCCAGCAGTTACTCTTTCAGGGTGAGCACTGAAGCTTTCTTT. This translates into CASSYSFRVSTEAFF.

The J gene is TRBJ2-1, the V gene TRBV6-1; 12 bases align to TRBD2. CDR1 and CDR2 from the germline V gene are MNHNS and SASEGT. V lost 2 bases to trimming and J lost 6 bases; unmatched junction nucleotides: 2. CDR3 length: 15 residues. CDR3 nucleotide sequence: TGTGCCAGCAGTGAACTAGCGGGGGGGAGCAATGAGCAGTTCTTC. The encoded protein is CASSELAGGSNEQFF.